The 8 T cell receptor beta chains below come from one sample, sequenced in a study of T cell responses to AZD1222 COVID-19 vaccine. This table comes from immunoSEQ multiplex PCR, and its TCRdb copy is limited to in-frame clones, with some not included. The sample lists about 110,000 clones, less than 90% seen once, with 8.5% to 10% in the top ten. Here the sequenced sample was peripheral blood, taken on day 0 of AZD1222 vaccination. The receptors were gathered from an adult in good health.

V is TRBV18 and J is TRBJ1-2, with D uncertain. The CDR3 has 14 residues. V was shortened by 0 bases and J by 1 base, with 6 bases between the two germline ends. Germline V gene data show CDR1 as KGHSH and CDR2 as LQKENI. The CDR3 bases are TGTGCCAGCTCACCACCAAAAGTTAACTATGGCTACACCTTC. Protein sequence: CASSPPKVNYGYTF.

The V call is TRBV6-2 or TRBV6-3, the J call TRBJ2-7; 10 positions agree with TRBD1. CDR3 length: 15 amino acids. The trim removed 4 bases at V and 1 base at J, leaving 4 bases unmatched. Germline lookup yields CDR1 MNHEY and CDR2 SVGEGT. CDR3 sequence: CASSWGGQGSYEQYF. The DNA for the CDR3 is TGTGCCAGCAGTTGGGGGGGACAGGGGTCCTACGAGCAGTACTTC.

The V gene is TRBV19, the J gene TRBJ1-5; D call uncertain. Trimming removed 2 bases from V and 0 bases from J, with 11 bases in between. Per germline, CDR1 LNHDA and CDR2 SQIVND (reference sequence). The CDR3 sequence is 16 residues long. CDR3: CASSILGLNSNQPQHF. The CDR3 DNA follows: TGTGCCAGTAGTATACTCGGATTAAATAGCAATCAGCCCCAGCATTTT.

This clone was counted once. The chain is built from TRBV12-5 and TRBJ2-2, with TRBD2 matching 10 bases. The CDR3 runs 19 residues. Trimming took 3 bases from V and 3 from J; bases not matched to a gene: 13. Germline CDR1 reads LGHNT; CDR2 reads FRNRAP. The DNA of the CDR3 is TGTGCTAGTGGTTTCTCTCTGACTAGCGGGTGGGGGGACACCGGGGAGCTGTTTTTT. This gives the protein CASGFSLTSGWGDTGELFF.

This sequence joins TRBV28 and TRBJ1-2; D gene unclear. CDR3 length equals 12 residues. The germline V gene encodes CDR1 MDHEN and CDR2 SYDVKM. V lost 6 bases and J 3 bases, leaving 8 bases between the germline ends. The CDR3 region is CASSGDYYGYTF. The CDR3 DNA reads TGTGCCAGCAGCGGGGATTACTATGGCTACACCTTC.

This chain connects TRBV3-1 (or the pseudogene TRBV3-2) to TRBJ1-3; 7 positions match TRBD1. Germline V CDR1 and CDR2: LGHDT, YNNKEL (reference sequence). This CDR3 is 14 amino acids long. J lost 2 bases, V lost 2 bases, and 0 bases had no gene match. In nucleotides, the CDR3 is TGTGCCAGCAGCCAACAGGGGGCTGGAAACACCATATATTTT. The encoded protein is CASSQQGAGNTIYF.

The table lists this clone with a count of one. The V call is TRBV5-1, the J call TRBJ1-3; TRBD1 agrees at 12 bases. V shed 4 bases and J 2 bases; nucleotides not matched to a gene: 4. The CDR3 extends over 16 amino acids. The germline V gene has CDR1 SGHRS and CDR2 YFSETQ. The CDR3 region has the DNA TGCGCCAGCAGCCACGGGGACAGGGGGCCTGGAAACACCATATATTTT. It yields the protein CASSHGDRGPGNTIYF.

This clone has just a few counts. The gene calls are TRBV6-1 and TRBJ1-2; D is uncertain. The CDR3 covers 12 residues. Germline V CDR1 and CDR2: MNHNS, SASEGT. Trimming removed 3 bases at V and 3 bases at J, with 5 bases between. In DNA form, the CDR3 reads TGTGCCAGCAGTGACGGGGACTATGGCTACACCTTC. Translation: CASSDGDYGYTF.